What follows are 30 T cell receptor beta chains derived from one specimen sequenced in a study of T cells in Graves' hyperthyroidism and ophthalmopathy. TCR beta CDR3 region amplification was performed from RNA transcripts. During a first-round RT-PCR of the TCR CDR3, the HTBI primer set was used. TCRdb reprocessed the multiplex PCR reads with MiXCR, giving one entry per CDR3 protein. This table holds approximately 510,000 distinct CDR3 sequences, 40% to 55% found once. Material: peripheral blood or thyroid tissue (not recorded which). Receptor source: an adult woman with Graves' disease, either hyperthyroidism or ophthalmopathy (not recorded which).

This clonotype was recorded at least ten times. This chain links TRBV28 with TRBJ2-5, with no clear D. Germline CDR1 and CDR2: MDHEN and SYDVKM. The CDR3 has 15 residues. V was cut by 5 bases and J by 6 bases, with 19 bases left in between. The CDR3 loop is CASSPTPTGLKTQYF. Written as DNA, the CDR3 is TGTGCCAGCAGTCCCACCCCGACGGGTTTAAAGACCCAGTACTTC.

The chain couples TRBV7-3 to TRBJ2-3; no clear D gene. The CDR3 spans 15 residues. Trimming stripped 0 bases from V and 3 bases from J, with 10 bases between. CDR1 is SGHTA, CDR2 FQGTGA, per germline. Here the CDR3 reads CASSLTPYETDTQYF. The CDR3 DNA reads TGTGCCAGCAGCTTAACCCCGTATGAGACAGATACGCAGTATTTT.

V is TRBV6-1 and J is TRBJ1-1; no reliable D call. The CDR3 extends over 15 amino acids. V gave up 6 bases and J gave up 12 bases, with 26 bases separating them. Germline CDR1 is MNHNS and CDR2 is SASEGT. The CDR3 DNA sequence: TGTGCCAGCAGCCGGACCGCCCAGGATCCAAAAGGGTCTTTCTTT. Protein product: CASSRTAQDPKGSFF.

J is TRBJ1-1 and V is TRBV2, with D maybe TRBD1 (5 bases). V was clipped by 9 bases and J by 4 bases, with 18 bases between them. Germline V gene sequence: CDR1 SNHLY, CDR2 FYNNEI. The CDR3 is made up of 14 amino acids. CDR3 nucleotide sequence: TGTGCCAGTAACCCGGGCAGGGAGGTCACTGAAGCTTTCTTT. It codes for CASNPGREVTEAFF. Supplemented by reference TRBV2 and TRBJ1-1, the full variable domain reads EPEVTQTPSHQVTQMGQEVILRCVPISNHLYFYWYRQILGQKVEFLVSFYNNEISEKSEIFDDQFSVERPDGSNFTLKIRSTKLEDSAMYFCASNPGREVTEAFFGQGTRLTVV.

This clonotype was recorded many times. The chain couples TRBV7-8 to TRBJ2-7; TRBD1 aligns across 10 bases. This CDR3 region has 16 residues. J gave up 6 bases and V 5 bases, and 13 bases lay outside the gene matches. Germline CDR1 SGHVS, CDR2 FQNEAQ. The CDR3 coding sequence is TGTGCCAGCAGCCTGCGGCGGACAGGGGGTCGCCTCGAGCAGTACTTC. Translation: CASSLRRTGGRLEQYF.

V is TRBV7-2 and J is TRBJ2-7; possibly TRBD2 for D (5 bases). Germline lookup yields CDR1 SGHTA and CDR2 FQGNSA. The CDR3 runs to 14 residues. Trimming took 1 base from V and 6 from J, leaving 13 bases between them. The CDR3 nucleotides read TGTGCCAGCAGCTTAGGAAGGACTCCCATCGAGCAGTACTTC. Translating gives CASSLGRTPIEQYF.

This chain uses TRBV20-1 with TRBJ1-4, with D possibly matching TRBD1 (5 bases). Germline V gene sequence: CDR1 DFQATT, CDR2 SNEGSKA (reference sequence). CDR3 size: 15 residues. The germline V and J ends were trimmed by 0 bases and 7 bases, with 15 bases remaining between them. The CDR3 bases are TGCAGTGCTAGAGATATCGGGGGATGGGTTGAAAAACTGTTTTTT. Residues: CSARDIGGWVEKLFF.

The chain has TRBV19 and TRBJ2-2; no reliable D call. V shed 3 bases and J shed 4 bases, with 9 bases lying between them. The CDR3 has 14 residues. Germline CDR1 and CDR2: LNHDA and SQIVND (reference sequence). The CDR3 sequence: CASSMFIGTGELFF. CDR3 in DNA: TGTGCCAGTAGTATGTTTATCGGCACCGGGGAGCTGTTTTTT.

Many counts were recorded for this clonotype. This sequence joins TRBV12-3 or TRBV12-4 and TRBJ1-2; possibly TRBD1 for D (6 bases). V was clipped by 5 bases and J by 8 bases, with 21 bases between them. CDR3 length: 15 amino acids. The CDR3 nucleotides are TGTGCCAGCAGTACCTCGTACAGGGAGTCGGGCGGCTACACCTTC. Its protein is CASSTSYRESGGYTF.

This chain joins TRBV7-9 and TRBJ2-7, with 8 positions matching TRBD2. Germline V gene sequence: CDR1 SEHNR, CDR2 FQNEAQ (reference sequence). The length of the CDR3 is 17 residues. Unmatched junction bases numbered 16, after V lost 6 bases and J lost 3 bases. The DNA of the CDR3 is TGTGCCAGCAGTTACCCCACCAAGCGGGAGTGGATCTACGAGCAGTACTTC. Amino acids: CASSYPTKREWIYEQYF.

In this sample, this clonotype turned up once. This rearrangement joins TRBV2 to TRBJ1-2, with D possibly matching TRBD1 (6 bases). V lost 7 bases to trimming and J lost 5 bases, with 17 bases between them. CDR1 is SNHLY, CDR2 FYNNEI, per germline. This CDR3 has 14 amino acids. The CDR3 nucleotides read TGTGCCAGCACGGGCAGGGGAAGTAATTATGGCTACACCTTC. Protein product: CASTGRGSNYGYTF.

CDR3 nucleotides: TGTGCCATCAGTGGGGAACAGATAGCTTTCTTT. Its translation is CAISGEQIAFF. The chain recombines TRBV10-3 with TRBJ1-1; D gene uncertain. The CDR3 loop spans 11 amino acids. Trimming left V 4 bases short and J 10 bases short, with 10 bases between. Germline assignment: CDR1 ENHRY and CDR2 SYGVKD.

The rearrangement links TRBV10-3 to TRBJ1-5; D not resolved. There are 13 residues in the CDR3. Looked up from germline, CDR1 is ENHRY and CDR2 is SYGVKD. The V end lost 10 bases, the J end lost 6 bases, and 16 bases lay between the germline ends. The CDR3 DNA reads TGTGCCACCTCACAGCGGGAGGTTCAGCCCCAGCATTTT. Translated, it gives CATSQREVQPQHF.

This clonotype was found many times. The genes are TRBV11-2 and TRBJ2-5; 11 positions match TRBD2. This CDR3 contains 15 residues. The junction had 4 bases not matched to a gene; V was cut back by 5 bases and J by 2 bases. Germline values: CDR1 SGHAT, CDR2 FQNNGV. CDR3 bases: TGTGCCAGCAGCCCTCCTAGCGGGAGGCAAGAGACCCAGTACTTC. Translation: CASSPPSGRQETQYF.

In its sample, this clonotype was seen many times. The rearrangement links TRBV5-1 to TRBJ2-2, with 7 bases aligning to TRBD1. CDR3 size: 15 residues. Per the germline V gene, CDR1 is SGHRS and CDR2 is YFSETQ. V gave up 5 bases and J gave up 0 bases; unmatched junction bases: 4. The CDR3 DNA reads as TGCGCCAGCAGTACCGGGACAGCGAACACCGGGGAGCTGTTTTTT. Translating it yields CASSTGTANTGELFF.

This clonotype was picked up many times. The genes are TRBV24-1 and TRBJ1-2; TRBD1 matches 8 bases. The CDR3 consists of 14 residues. Looked up from germline, CDR1 is KGHDR and CDR2 is SFDVKD. Trimming took 3 bases from V and 4 from J; bases not matched to a gene: 3. The CDR3 sequence: CATSDPGTGYGYTF. The CDR3, as DNA: TGTGCCACCAGTGATCCCGGGACAGGCTATGGCTACACCTTC.

This chain connects TRBV29-1 to TRBJ1-5; D not resolved. CDR3 size: 13 residues. V was clipped by 4 bases and J by 11 bases, with 18 bases between them. Germline V gene data show CDR1 as SQVTM and CDR2 as ANQGSEA. CDR3 protein: CSVGGVSTGSQHF. DNA for the CDR3: TGCAGCGTTGGTGGAGTATCAACGGGGTCCCAGCATTTT.

This clonotype was observed a few times. This sequence joins TRBV9 and TRBJ2-2; D is unclear. The CDR3 spans 12 residues. Germline loops: CDR1 SGDLS, CDR2 YYNGEE. V lost 0 bases to trimming and J lost 8 bases, with 5 bases between them. The CDR3 DNA follows: TGTGCCAGCAGCGTAGAAACGGGGGAGCTGTTTTTT. This codes for CASSVETGELFF.

The rearrangement links TRBV12-3 or TRBV12-4 to TRBJ1-1; 9 nucleotides align to TRBD1. The CDR3 consists of 15 residues. Unmatched junction bases numbered 8, after V lost 5 bases and J lost 4 bases. DNA for the CDR3: TGTGCCAGCAGTGGTACCCCGGACAGGGGCACTGAAGCTTTCTTT. Protein: CASSGTPDRGTEAFF.

The genes are TRBV2 and TRBJ2-2; the match to TRBD2 covers 12 bases. Unmatched junction bases numbered 6, after V lost 5 bases and J lost 17 bases. The CDR3 is made up of 12 amino acids. The germline V gene encodes CDR1 SNHLY and CDR2 FYNNEI. In DNA form, the CDR3 reads TGTGCCAGCAGTCAACTAGCGGGAGGCTGTTTTTTT. This gives the protein CASSQLAGGCFF.

This clonotype showed up just a few times. The chain recombines TRBV6-6 with TRBJ1-5; no clear D. The CDR3 extends over 13 amino acids. With 6 bases removed from V and 5 bases from J, the gap between germline ends came to 11 bases. In germline, CDR1 is MNHNY, CDR2 SVGAGI (reference sequence). The chain's CDR3 is CASSRGDHQPQHF. Here the CDR3 DNA reads TGTGCCAGCAGCAGAGGTGATCATCAGCCCCAGCATTTT.

The rearrangement links TRBV20-1 to TRBJ1-2; no clear D. V lost 2 bases and J 3 bases, leaving 7 bases between the germline ends. Germline lookup yields CDR1 DFQATT and CDR2 SNEGSKA (reference sequence). The CDR3 totals 12 residues. CDR3 nucleotide sequence: TGCAGTGCTAGATGGCAGTACTATGGCTACACCTTC. Protein: CSARWQYYGYTF.

In its sample, this clonotype was seen a few times. The rearrangement links TRBV20-1 to TRBJ1-2; D call uncertain. V shed 4 bases and J shed 8 bases, with 17 bases lying between them. CDR1 and CDR2 from the germline V gene are DFQATT and SNEGSKA (reference sequence). CDR3 length equals 13 residues. The CDR3, as DNA: TGCAGTGCTATACCCGGGTCAACAGCAGGCTACACCTTC. Encoded protein: CSAIPGSTAGYTF.

Note on this clonotype: A read error may produce the germline difference seen at one junction end. V usage is TRBV7-2 and J usage is TRBJ2-5; TRBD1 might be the D (6 bases). The CDR3 consists of 16 residues. The V gene's germline CDR1 is SGHTA and CDR2 FQGNSA. The CDR3 nucleotides are TGCGCCAGCAGCAGTACAGGGACGTCGGGCCAAGAGACCCAGTACTTC. It is translated as CASSSTGTSGQETQYF.

This clonotype was seen ten or more times. V usage is TRBV12-3 or TRBV12-4 and J usage is TRBJ1-1, with D perhaps matching TRBD1 (5 bases). Trimming took off 2 bases at V and 6 bases at J, with 13 bases between the two ends. The CDR3 extends over 14 amino acids. The DNA of the CDR3 is TGTGCCAGCAGTTTATTGCAGGGAATCTCTGAAGCTTTCTTT. Residues: CASSLLQGISEAFF.

This clonotype was seen repeatedly, ten times or more. The rearrangement uses TRBV6-5 and TRBJ2-7; 8 positions agree with TRBD2. The germline V gene has CDR1 MNHEY and CDR2 SVGAGI. The CDR3 is 15 residues long. After removal of 6 bases from V and 0 bases from J, the junction contained 7 bases not matched to a gene. DNA of the CDR3: TGTGCCAGCAGATATCAGAGCGGGAGCTCCTACGAGCAGTACTTC. As protein: CASRYQSGSSYEQYF.

This chain uses TRBV7-9 with TRBJ2-7, with no clear D. There are 14 residues in the CDR3. Germline V CDR1 and CDR2: SEHNR, FQNEAQ (reference sequence). Trimming shortened V by 1 base and J by 2 bases, and 9 bases separated the two germline ends. The CDR3 loop is CASSLDWRPYEQYF. DNA for the CDR3: TGTGCCAGCAGCTTAGACTGGCGTCCCTACGAGCAGTACTTC. Together with reference TRBV7-9 and TRBJ2-7, the CDR3 gives the full variable domain: DTGVSQNPRHKITKRGQNVTFRCDPISEHNRLYWYRQTLGQGPEFLTYFQNEAQLEKSRLLSDRFSAERPKGSFSTLEIQRTEQGDSAMYLCASSLDWRPYEQYFGPGTRLTVT.

About this clonotype itself: This may be a read error: a much more frequent sequence differs by one nucleotide. This rearrangement joins TRBV6-6 to TRBJ1-6; no definite D call. V was clipped by 4 bases and J by 7 bases, with 8 bases between them. The CDR3 is 13 amino acids. In germline, CDR1 is MNHNY, CDR2 SVGAGI (reference sequence). CDR3 sequence reads: CASSSEVNSPLHF. The CDR3 DNA reads as TGTGCCAGCAGTTCTGAGGTGAATTCACCCCTCCACTTT.

This clonotype has just a few counts. The rearrangement uses TRBV7-2 and TRBJ2-7; D uncertain. The length of the CDR3 is 13 residues. V lost 4 bases and J 4 bases, leaving 11 bases between the germline ends. Per germline, CDR1 SGHTA and CDR2 FQGNSA. The CDR3 region is CASSSQPLYEQYF. CDR3 sequence (DNA): TGTGCCAGCAGCTCCCAACCGTTATACGAGCAGTACTTC.

At least ten counts were recorded for this clonotype. The gene calls are TRBV7-3 and TRBJ1-1; 7 bases match TRBD1. The germline V gene encodes CDR1 SGHTA and CDR2 FQGTGA. This CDR3 has 18 residues. The V gene end was trimmed by 3 bases and the J gene end by 3 bases; junction bases not matched to a gene: 16. The CDR3 bases are TGTGCCAGCAGCTTTACGGGACAGCTTGTCGGGCATGACACTGAAGCTTTCTTT. Protein product: CASSFTGQLVGHDTEAFF.